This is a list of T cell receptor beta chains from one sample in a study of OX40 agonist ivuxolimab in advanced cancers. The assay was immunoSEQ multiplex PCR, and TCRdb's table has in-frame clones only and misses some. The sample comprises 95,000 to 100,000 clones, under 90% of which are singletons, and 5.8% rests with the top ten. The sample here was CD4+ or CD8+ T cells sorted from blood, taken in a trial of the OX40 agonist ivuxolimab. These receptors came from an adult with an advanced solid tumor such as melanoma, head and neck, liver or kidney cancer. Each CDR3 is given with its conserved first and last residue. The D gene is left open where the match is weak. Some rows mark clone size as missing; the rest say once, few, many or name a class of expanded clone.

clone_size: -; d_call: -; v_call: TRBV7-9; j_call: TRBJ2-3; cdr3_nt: TGTGCCAGCAGCCCCGGAGGGGGTAACACAGATACGCAGTATTTT; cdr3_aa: CASSPGGGNTDTQYF
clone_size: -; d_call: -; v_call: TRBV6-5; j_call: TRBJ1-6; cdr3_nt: TGTGCCAGCAGAAACAGGGAGGAGAATTCACCCCTCCACTTT; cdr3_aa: CASRNREENSPLHF
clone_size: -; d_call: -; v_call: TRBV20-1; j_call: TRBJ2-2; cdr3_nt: TGCAGTGCTACCTATACCGGGGAGCTGTTTTTT; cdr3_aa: CSATYTGELFF
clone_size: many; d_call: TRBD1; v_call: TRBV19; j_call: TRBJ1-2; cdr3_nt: TGTGCCAGTAGTTTGGGACAGGGGGCCTATGGCTACACCTTC; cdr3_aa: CASSLGQGAYGYTF
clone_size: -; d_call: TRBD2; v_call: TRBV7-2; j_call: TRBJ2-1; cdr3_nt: TGTGCCAGCAGCTTGGGCGGGAGGGTCCACAATGAGCAGTTCTTC; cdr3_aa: CASSLGGRVHNEQFF
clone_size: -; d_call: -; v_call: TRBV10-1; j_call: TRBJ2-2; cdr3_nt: TGCGCCAGCAGTGAGGTACCAGACTACACCGGGGAGCTGTTTTTT; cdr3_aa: CASSEVPDYTGELFF
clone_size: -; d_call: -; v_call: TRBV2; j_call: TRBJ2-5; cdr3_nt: TGTGCCAGCATTCGCGGCTCGCAAGAGACCCAGTACTTC; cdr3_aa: CASIRGSQETQYF
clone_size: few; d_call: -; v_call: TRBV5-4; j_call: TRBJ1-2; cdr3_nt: TGTGCCAGCAGCCTAGGTGGAGCTAACTATGGCTACACCTTC; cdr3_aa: CASSLGGANYGYTF
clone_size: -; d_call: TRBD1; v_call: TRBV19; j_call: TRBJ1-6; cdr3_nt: TGTGCCAGTAGTACCGGGACAGGGTCCTTCTCCTATAATTCACCCCTCCACTTT; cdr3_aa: CASSTGTGSFSYNSPLHF
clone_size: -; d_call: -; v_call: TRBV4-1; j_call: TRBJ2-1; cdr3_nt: TGCGCCAGCAGCCAAGGAGTGGCTAACAATGAGCAGTTCTTC; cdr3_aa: CASSQGVANNEQFF
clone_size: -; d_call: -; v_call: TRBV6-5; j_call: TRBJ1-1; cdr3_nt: TGTGCCAGCAGTTACCAGGGTGGTACTGAAGCTTTCTTT; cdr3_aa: CASSYQGGTEAFF
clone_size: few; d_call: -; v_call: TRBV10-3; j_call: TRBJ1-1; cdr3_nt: TGTGCCACATCGGGGAGAGCGGGGGGGACTGAAGCTTTCTTT; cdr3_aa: CATSGRAGGTEAFF
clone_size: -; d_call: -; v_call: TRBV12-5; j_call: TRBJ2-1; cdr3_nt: TGTGCTAGTGGTTTGGTACGGGACGGGGTGAGCTCCTACAATGAGCAGTTCTTC; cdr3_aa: CASGLVRDGVSSYNEQFF
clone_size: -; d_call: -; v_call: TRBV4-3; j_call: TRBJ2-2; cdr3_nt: TGCGCCAGCAGCCAAGATGGGGGGCCGGGCACCGGGGAGCTGTTTTTT; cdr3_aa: CASSQDGGPGTGELFF
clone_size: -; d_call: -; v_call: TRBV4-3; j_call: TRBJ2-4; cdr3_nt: TGCGCCAGCAGCCAAGATCCCTTAGCCAAAAACATTCAGTACTTC; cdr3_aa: CASSQDPLAKNIQYF
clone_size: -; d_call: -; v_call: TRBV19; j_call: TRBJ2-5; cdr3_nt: TGTGCCAGTAGTTTGGTGGCCCAACAAGAGACCCAGTACTTC; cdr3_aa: CASSLVAQQETQYF
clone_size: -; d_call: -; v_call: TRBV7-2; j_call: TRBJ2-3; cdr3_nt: TGTGCCAGCAGCCCGACCGGGACTTCAAGCACAGATACGCAGTATTTT; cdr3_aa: CASSPTGTSSTDTQYF
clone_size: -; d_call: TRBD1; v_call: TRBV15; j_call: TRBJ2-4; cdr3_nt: TGTGCCACCAGCAGGGCTCCGGGACAGGGGGGCCCCGGGGACATTCAGTACTTC; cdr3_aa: CATSRAPGQGGPGDIQYF
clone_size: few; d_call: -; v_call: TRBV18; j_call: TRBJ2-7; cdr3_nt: TGTGCCAGCTCACCACTTCCGGGGGTGGGCGAGCAGTACTTC; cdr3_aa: CASSPLPGVGEQYF
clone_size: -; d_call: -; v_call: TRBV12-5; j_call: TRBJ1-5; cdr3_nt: TGTGCTAGTGGCCAAACAAGGGGGGGCAATCAGCCCCAGCATTTT; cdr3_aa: CASGQTRGGNQPQHF
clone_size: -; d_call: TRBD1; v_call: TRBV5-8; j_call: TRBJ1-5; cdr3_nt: TGTGCCAGCAGATCCAGGGGGGTGAATCAGCCCCAGCATTTT; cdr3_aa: CASRSRGVNQPQHF
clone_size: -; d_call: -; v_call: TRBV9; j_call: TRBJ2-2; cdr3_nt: TGTGCCAGCAGCGTAATGGGGACCGGGGAGCTGTTTTTT; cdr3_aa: CASSVMGTGELFF